The 25 T cell receptor beta chains given below trace back to one sample, sequenced in a study of cytomegalovirus exposure and HLA in healthy donors. Use of 60 Vbeta and 13 Jbeta primers characterized the PCR. The assay was immunoSEQ multiplex PCR, and TCRdb's table has in-frame clones only and misses some. The sample lists about 160,000 clones, about four fifths occurring once. Sequenced: PBMCs. These receptors were obtained from a woman between 50 and 59 years old in good health and CMV-seronegative.

About this clone: The identical CDR3 is also encoded by other nucleotide sequences in the sample. The chain uses TRBV7-2 and TRBJ1-2; D may be TRBD1 (6 bases). This CDR3 has 14 amino acids. Germline loops: CDR1 SGHTA, CDR2 FQGNSA. V lost 5 bases and J lost 2, with 12 bases in between. The CDR3 region is CASSTRTGNYGYTF. DNA of the CDR3: TGTGCCAGCAGCACCCGCACAGGGAACTATGGCTACACCTTC.

This clone has a handful of counts. The chain employs TRBV4-3 and TRBJ1-4, with TRBD1 identical over 7 bases. Germline CDR1 and CDR2: LGHNA and YSLEER. The V gene end was trimmed by 3 bases and the J gene end by 5 bases; junction bases not matched to a gene: 3. CDR3 size: 14 residues. CDR3 residues: CASSQDRPNEKLFF. CDR3 nucleotides: TGCGCCAGCAGCCAGGACAGGCCAAATGAAAAACTGTTTTTT.

The rearrangement joins TRBV10-2 to TRBJ1-3; the D gene is possibly TRBD1 (5 bases). Germline V CDR1 and CDR2: WSHSY, SAAADI. V lost 2 bases, J lost 4 bases, and 9 bases lay in between. The CDR3 runs to 14 residues. The chain's CDR3 is CASSEGQGGNTIYF. The DNA of the CDR3 is TGCGCCAGCAGTGAGGGCCAGGGAGGAAACACCATATATTTT.

V and J are TRBV30 and TRBJ2-1; 9 nucleotides line up with TRBD2. CDR3 length: 20 amino acids. Germline trimming cut 3 bases from V and 6 bases from J; bases unmatched to any gene: 24. Germline V CDR1 and CDR2: GTSNPN, SVGIG (reference sequence). Here the CDR3 reads CAWRMPSAHHTAGGSNEQFF. DNA of the CDR3: TGTGCCTGGAGAATGCCGTCAGCCCACCATACAGCGGGGGGCTCCAATGAGCAGTTCTTC.

The V and J genes are TRBV2 and TRBJ1-2; 7 positions match TRBD1. The CDR3 contains 14 residues. With 5 bases clipped from V and 3 bases from J, the junction kept 6 bases outside the gene matches. Germline V gives CDR1 SNHLY, CDR2 FYNNEI. Here the CDR3 DNA reads TGTGCCAGCAGTCGGGACAGATTGTACTATGGCTACACCTTC. Its translation is CASSRDRLYYGYTF.

This clone was picked up a small number of times. This chain links TRBV6-5 with TRBJ2-3; unclear D gene. The CDR3 spans 13 residues. Per germline, CDR1 MNHEY and CDR2 SVGAGI. V lost 2 bases and J lost 0, with 3 bases in between. Written as DNA, the CDR3 is TGTGCCAGCAGTTACCATAGCACAGATACGCAGTATTTT. It translates to CASSYHSTDTQYF.

This clone was observed a few times. This chain connects TRBV7-7 to TRBJ2-5; tentatively, D is TRBD2 (6 bases). This CDR3 is built from 15 residues. With 5 bases removed from V and 2 bases from J, the gap between germline ends came to 15 bases. CDR1 and CDR2 (germline): SSHAT, FNYEAQ (reference sequence). The CDR3 reads CASSPQRLGQETQYF. CDR3 DNA: TGTGCCAGCAGCCCACAAAGACTAGGACAAGAGACCCAGTACTTC.

The chain recombines TRBV6-1 with TRBJ1-5; D is possibly TRBD1 (6 bases). V was pared by 4 bases and J by 7 bases, with 17 bases between. CDR3 length: 15 residues. Germline CDR1 MNHNS, CDR2 SASEGT. The CDR3 loop reads CASSGDFQGKQPQHF. DNA of the CDR3: TGTGCCAGCAGTGGAGACTTTCAGGGGAAGCAGCCCCAGCATTTT.

The chain's CDR3 is CASSLGWGGGTEAFF. As DNA, the CDR3 is TGCGCCAGCAGCTTGGGCTGGGGGGGAGGCACTGAAGCTTTCTTT. The gene calls are TRBV5-1 and TRBJ1-1; tentatively, D is TRBD1 (5 bases). CDR1 is SGHRS and CDR2 is YFSETQ in the germline V gene. Between the trimmed V and J ends, which lost 0 bases and 4 bases, there was a span of 13 bases. The length of the CDR3 is 15 residues. Full variable domain (outside the CDR3, taken from reference TRBV5-1 and TRBJ1-1): KAGVTQTPRYLIKTRGQQVTLSCSPISGHRSVSWYQQTPGQGLQFLFEYFSETQRNKGNFPGRFSGRQFSNSRSEMNVSTLELGDSALYLCASSLGWGGGTEAFFGQGTRLTVV.

V usage is TRBV5-6 and J usage is TRBJ2-1; 9 bases line up with TRBD1. Germline V CDR1 and CDR2: SGHDT, YYEEEE. Trimming removed 4 bases from V and 4 bases from J; junction bases left unmatched: 9. The CDR3 covers 16 residues. In DNA form, the CDR3 reads TGTGCCAGCAGCCTGGGACAGGGAAGAGGGTACAATGAGCAGTTCTTC. Its translation is CASSLGQGRGYNEQFF.

The CDR3 sequence is CASSPRDINSPLHF. The CDR3 DNA sequence: TGTGCCAGCAGTCCCCGGGACATTAATTCACCCCTCCACTTT. The V call is TRBV27, the J call TRBJ1-6; possibly TRBD1 for D (6 bases). The CDR3 has 14 residues. Germline V CDR1 and CDR2: MNHEY, SMNVEV (reference sequence). V gave up 5 bases and J gave up 6 bases, with 11 bases separating them.

This sequence joins TRBV28 and TRBJ2-7; D perhaps matches TRBD1 (8 bases). The V gene's germline CDR1 is MDHEN and CDR2 SYDVKM. Trimming cost V 7 bases and J 3 bases, with 16 bases left between them. The CDR3 runs to 14 residues. DNA for the CDR3: TGTGCCAGCAAGGATACAGGGGGGGTCTACGAGCAGTACTTC. Its translation is CASKDTGGVYEQYF.

This clone was found once. The CDR3 sequence is CASRGQGGTEAFF. DNA of the CDR3: TGTGCCAGCAGGGGACAGGGGGGGACTGAAGCTTTCTTT. The gene calls are TRBV6-5 and TRBJ1-1, with 11 bases matching TRBD1. Trimming cost V 6 bases and J 5 bases; bases outside gene matches: 2. The CDR3 consists of 13 residues. Germline CDR1 MNHEY, CDR2 SVGAGI.

The CDR3 coding sequence is TGTGCCAGCAATGAACCGGGACAGGGCTACGAGCAGTACTTC. It codes for CASNEPGQGYEQYF. The chain recombines TRBV28 with TRBJ2-7, with 9 bases that match TRBD1. J gave up 3 bases and V 7 bases, and 7 bases lay outside the gene matches. Germline CDR1 reads MDHEN; CDR2 reads SYDVKM. The CDR3 has 14 amino acids. Supplemented by reference TRBV28 and TRBJ2-7, the full variable domain reads DVKVTQSSRYLVKRTGEKVFLECVQDMDHENMFWYRQDPGLGLRLIYFSYDVKMKEKGDIPEGYSVSREKKERFSLILESASTNQTSMYLCASNEPGQGYEQYFGPGTRLTVT.

V is TRBV7-9 and J is TRBJ1-2; D unresolved. Germline V lookup: CDR1 SEHNR, CDR2 FQNEAQ (reference sequence). V gave up 5 bases and J gave up 7 bases, with 17 bases separating them. The CDR3 has 14 residues. The CDR3 sequence: CASSRDTEEAGYTF. As DNA, the CDR3 is TGTGCCAGCAGCCGTGACACGGAGGAGGCTGGCTACACCTTC.

This clone was counted a single time. This chain connects TRBV5-6 to TRBJ1-2, with D possibly matching TRBD1 (5 bases). Germline-derived CDR1 and CDR2 are SGHDT and YYEEEE. Trimming pared 1 base from V and 7 bases from J, leaving 11 bases between. The CDR3 has 13 amino acids. CDR3 nucleotide sequence: TGTGCCAGCAGCTTGTATAGGGGCGTTGGCTACACCTTC. This translates into CASSLYRGVGYTF.

This clone was picked up one time. Here the CDR3 reads CASSLDWTGENTEAFF. In DNA, the CDR3 is TGTGCCAGCAGCTTAGACTGGACAGGGGAGAACACTGAAGCTTTCTTT. The genes are TRBV7-8 and TRBJ1-1, with 9 bases identical to TRBD1. Germline CDR1 reads SGHVS; CDR2 reads FQNEAQ. CDR3 size: 16 residues. V was clipped by 1 base and J by 1 base; unmatched bases: 4. Filled out from reference TRBV7-8 and TRBJ1-1, the complete variable domain reads GAGVSQSPRYKVAKRGQDVALRCDPISGHVSLFWYQQALGQGPEFLTYFQNEAQLDKSGLPSDRFFAERPEGSVSTLKIQRTQQEDSAVYLCASSLDWTGENTEAFFGQGTRLTVV.

The chain couples TRBV19 to TRBJ2-2, with TRBD1 as a possible D gene (5 bases). The CDR3 sequence is 14 residues long. Per the germline V gene, CDR1 is LNHDA and CDR2 is SQIVND (reference sequence). The V end lost 4 bases, the J end lost 6 bases, and 12 bases lay between the germline ends. The CDR3 here is CASSRVLGPGELFF. The CDR3, as DNA: TGTGCCAGTAGTAGGGTCCTGGGGCCCGGGGAGCTGTTTTTT. The whole variable domain, filled in from reference TRBV19 and TRBJ2-2, reads DGGITQSPKYLFRKEGQNVTLSCEQNLNHDAMYWYRQDPGQGLRLIYYSQIVNDFQKGDIAEGYSVSREKKESFPLTVTSAQKNPTAFYLCASSRVLGPGELFFGEGSRLTVL.

The J gene is TRBJ1-5, the V gene TRBV7-2; a possible D gene is TRBD1 (5 bases). V was pared by 5 bases and J by 7 bases, with 12 bases between. The CDR3 consists of 13 residues. The V gene's germline CDR1 is SGHTA and CDR2 FQGNSA. CDR3 loop: CASSPQEGQPQHF. The CDR3 DNA is TGTGCCAGCAGCCCGCAGGAGGGGCAGCCCCAGCATTTT.

This clone is a singleton in its sample. The chain couples TRBV19 to TRBJ2-1, with TRBD2 matching over 7 bases. The CDR3 spans 15 residues. In germline, CDR1 is LNHDA, CDR2 SQIVND (reference sequence). V was clipped by 3 bases and J by 0 bases; unmatched bases: 2. CDR3 bases: TGTGCCAGTAGTATCGGCGGGGGCTCCTACAATGAGCAGTTCTTC. It translates to CASSIGGGSYNEQFF.

The chain carries TRBV28 and TRBJ2-5; a weak D match, TRBD2 (6 bases). In germline, CDR1 is MDHEN, CDR2 SYDVKM. The CDR3 has 14 amino acids. Trimming stripped 6 bases from V and 7 bases from J, with 18 bases between. In DNA form, the CDR3 reads TGTGCCAGCAGCTTACCCTCAATGGAGGGGACCCAGTACTTC. Amino acids: CASSLPSMEGTQYF. Filled out from reference TRBV28 and TRBJ2-5, the complete variable domain reads DVKVTQSSRYLVKRTGEKVFLECVQDMDHENMFWYRQDPGLGLRLIYFSYDVKMKEKGDIPEGYSVSREKKERFSLILESASTNQTSMYLCASSLPSMEGTQYFGPGTRLLVL.

V is TRBV6-6 and J is TRBJ1-5, with 10 bases aligning to TRBD1. Germline V gives CDR1 MNHNY, CDR2 SVGAGI (reference sequence). With 0 bases clipped from V and 7 bases from J, the junction kept 3 bases outside the gene matches. This CDR3 has 15 amino acids. The CDR3 DNA reads TGTGCCAGCAGTTACTCGGGACAGGGGATCCAGCCCCAGCATTTT. This codes for CASSYSGQGIQPQHF.

This chain links TRBV4-2 with TRBJ1-2, with 8 bases fitting TRBD1. The ends lost 2 bases at V and 6 bases at J; junction bases unmatched: 5. The CDR3 sequence is 14 residues long. Germline CDR1 reads LGHNA; CDR2 reads YNFKEQ. The CDR3, as DNA: TGTGCCAGCAGCCAACCCACAGGGGGGAATGGCTACACCTTC. Residues: CASSQPTGGNGYTF.

The chain couples TRBV9 to TRBJ2-2; 9 nucleotides match TRBD2. This CDR3 spans 16 amino acids. V shed 0 bases and J 4 bases; nucleotides not matched to a gene: 4. CDR1 is SGDLS and CDR2 is YYNGEE in the germline V gene. CDR3 loop: CASSVAMTSGTGELFF. The CDR3 nucleotides are TGTGCCAGCAGCGTAGCAATGACTAGCGGCACCGGGGAGCTGTTTTTT.

The chain recombines TRBV2 with TRBJ2-5; 8 nucleotides line up with TRBD1. The J call may be wrong; the DNA end is better matched by TRBJ2-7. The CDR3 covers 13 residues. Germline lookup yields CDR1 SNHLY and CDR2 FYNNEI. CDR3 region: CASSATGAYEQYF. For the CDR3, the DNA is TGTGCCAGCTCCGCGACAGGGGCCTACGAGCAGTACTTC.